This is a list of T cell receptor beta chains from one sample in a study of shared clonotypes between healthy human individuals. The table came from immunoSEQ multiplex PCR; TCRdb's copy has only in-frame clones and leaves some out. Of 2 million to 3 million clones listed, 80% to 95% are singletons. The material sequenced was naive CD4+ T cells from PBMCs. The source is a young man in good health. Some clones in this sample may be carry-over from other donors' samples. Each CDR3 is given with its conserved first and last residue. D genes are given only for firm matches. The size entry is marked missing in some rows and otherwise reads once, few, many or a size class.

-	TRBJ2-3	-	TRBV2	CASSEMADTQYF	TGTGCCAGCAGTGAAATGGCAGATACGCAGTATTTT
-	TRBJ2-1	TRBD2	TRBV5-1	CASRALAGQDNEQFF	TGCGCCAGCAGAGCACTAGCGGGCCAAGACAATGAGCAGTTCTTC
few	TRBJ2-7	TRBD1	TRBV27	CASSLDRVHEQYF	TGTGCCAGCAGTTTGGACAGGGTCCACGAGCAGTACTTC
-	TRBJ2-5	-	TRBV5-1	CASRKERREETQYF	TGCGCCAGCAGAAAAGAGCGGAGGGAAGAGACCCAGTACTTC
-	TRBJ2-3	-	TRBV11-2	CASSILGSPSTDTQYF	TGTGCCAGCAGCATTCTAGGCTCCCCTAGCACAGATACGCAGTATTTT
-	TRBJ2-6	TRBD1	TRBV7-3	CASSPGTAGANVLTF	TGTGCCAGCAGCCCCGGGACAGCTGGGGCCAACGTCCTGACTTTC
-	TRBJ2-6	-	TRBV2	CASRDTISSGANVLTF	TGTGCCAGCCGAGATACCATTAGCTCTGGGGCCAACGTCCTGACTTTC
-	TRBJ2-1	TRBD1	TRBV7-9	CASTRQGALVQAKGEQFF	TGTGCCAGCACCAGACAGGGGGCTTTGGTCCAAGCAAAGGGTGAGCAGTTCTTC
-	TRBJ2-1	TRBD2	TRBV5-4	CASTVAGEYEQFF	TGTGCCAGCACAGTAGCGGGAGAGTATGAGCAGTTCTTC
-	TRBJ2-5	-	TRBV6-5	CASRPAPGRVKTQYF	TGTGCCAGCAGGCCCGCCCCGGGACGAGTGAAGACCCAGTACTTC
-	TRBJ2-5	TRBD1	TRBV4-3	CASSRTGGRQETQYF	TGCGCCAGCAGCCGGACAGGGGGCCGGCAAGAGACCCAGTACTTC
-	TRBJ2-3	-	TRBV5-1	CASTIGGDSTDTQYF	TGCGCCAGCACCATCGGGGGAGACAGCACAGATACGCAGTATTTT
-	TRBJ2-2	-	TRBV28	CASSLGGARTGELFF	TGTGCCAGCAGTTTAGGTGGCGCGAGGACCGGGGAGCTGTTTTTT
-	TRBJ2-2	-	TRBV29-1	CSVEDRHKNTGELFF	TGCAGCGTTGAAGATCGGCATAAGAACACCGGGGAGCTGTTTTTT
-	TRBJ1-1	-	TRBV19	CASSIRSVNTEAFF	TGTGCCAGTAGTATAAGGTCTGTGAACACTGAAGCTTTCTTT
-	TRBJ2-7	-	TRBV5-1	CASSLGTLRYEQYF	TGCGCCAGCAGCTTGGGGACACTTAGATACGAGCAGTACTTC
once	TRBJ2-1	-	TRBV20-1	CSAGSQREQFF	TGCAGTGCTGGCAGCCAGAGAGAGCAGTTCTTC
-	TRBJ2-1	TRBD2	TRBV5-1	CASSLFTSGNSYNEQFF	TGCGCCAGCAGCTTGTTTACTAGCGGGAACTCCTACAATGAGCAGTTCTTC
-	TRBJ1-2	-	TRBV30	CAWSVGGGVSEGYTF	TGTGCCTGGAGTGTAGGTGGAGGGGTTTCGGAGGGCTACACCTTC
-	TRBJ2-5	TRBD2	TRBV4-1	CASSQVKREVFETQYF	TGCGCCAGCAGCCAAGTCAAGCGGGAGGTGTTTGAGACCCAGTACTTC
-	TRBJ2-2	-	TRBV5-4	CASTAEPNTGELFF	TGTGCCAGCACGGCAGAGCCTAACACCGGGGAGCTGTTTTTT
once	TRBJ1-1	-	TRBV6-1	CASSEVSIKQGGTEAFF	TGTGCCAGCAGTGAAGTATCTATTAAACAGGGCGGGACTGAAGCTTTCTTT
-	TRBJ2-7	-	TRBV28	CASSLSGRWHEQYF	TGTGCCAGCAGTTTATCGGGGAGATGGCACGAGCAGTACTTC
once	TRBJ1-2	TRBD1	TRBV6-1	CASKRQGPGYTF	TGTGCCAGCAAAAGACAGGGTCCAGGCTACACCTTC
-	TRBJ2-3	TRBD2	TRBV7-9	CASSFTSGSADTQYF	TGTGCCAGCAGCTTTACTAGCGGGAGTGCAGATACGCAGTATTTT
-	TRBJ1-6	-	TRBV4-3	CASSQDGQSSSPLHF	TGCGCCAGCAGCCAAGATGGGCAGTCAAGCTCACCCCTCCACTTT
-	TRBJ1-2	-	TRBV4-2	CASSQGGGGVYGYTF	TGTGCCAGCAGCCAAGGGGGGGGCGGGGTCTATGGCTACACCTTC
-	TRBJ2-7	TRBD1	TRBV7-6	CASSQPPGQGSYEQYF	TGTGCCAGCAGTCAACCGCCGGGACAGGGCTCCTACGAGCAGTACTTC
-	TRBJ2-3	-	TRBV19	CASSLGSTDTQYF	TGTGCCAGTAGTTTGGGCAGCACAGATACGCAGTATTTT
-	TRBJ1-2	-	TRBV5-1	CASSLAFYEGANYGYTF	TGCGCCAGCAGCTTGGCCTTTTATGAGGGAGCTAACTATGGCTACACCTTC
-	TRBJ1-5	-	TRBV7-3	CASSSTSSQPQHF	TGTGCCAGCAGCTCGACTTCCAGTCAGCCCCAGCATTTT
-	TRBJ1-1	-	TRBV7-8	CASSIWGRWNTEAFF	TGTGCCAGCAGCATTTGGGGCAGGTGGAACACTGAAGCTTTCTTT
-	TRBJ2-7	-	TRBV18	CASSPGPYYEQYF	TGTGCCAGCTCTCCGGGACCATACTACGAGCAGTACTTC
-	TRBJ2-2	TRBD1	TRBV4-3	CASSQGLVTGSNTGELFF	TGCGCCAGCAGCCAAGGATTGGTGACAGGGTCGAACACCGGGGAGCTGTTTTTT
once	TRBJ2-2	TRBD1	TRBV28	CASSQGQGNTGELFF	TGTGCCAGCAGCCAGGGACAGGGGAACACCGGGGAGCTGTTTTTT
-	TRBJ2-1	TRBD1	TRBV7-9	CASSLRTGGGYNEQFF	TGTGCCAGCAGCCTACGGACAGGGGGAGGCTACAATGAGCAGTTCTTC
-	TRBJ2-1	TRBD2	TRBV9	CASSTPGTSGDYNEQFF	TGTGCCAGCAGCACACCCGGGACTAGCGGGGATTACAATGAGCAGTTCTTC
once	TRBJ2-2	-	TRBV2	CASGARLEVGGELFF	TGTGCCAGCGGAGCTCGACTAGAGGTTGGCGGGGAGCTGTTTTTT
-	TRBJ2-1	-	TRBV18	CASSRTAGVSEQFF	TGTGCCAGCTCACGCACCGCAGGGGTCAGTGAGCAGTTCTTC
-	TRBJ2-1	-	TRBV12-5	CASGLVLGTAKGNEQFF	TGTGCTAGTGGTTTGGTACTTGGGACTGCCAAAGGGAATGAGCAGTTCTTC
-	TRBJ2-2	-	TRBV27	CASSLRLRVTDTGELFF	TGTGCCAGCAGTTTACGGCTCAGGGTAACAGACACCGGGGAGCTGTTTTTT
-	TRBJ2-7	TRBD2	TRBV7-2	CASSLRGTSGRRHEQYF	TGTGCCAGCAGCTTAAGGGGTACTAGCGGGAGAAGACACGAGCAGTACTTC
few	TRBJ1-1	-	TRBV5-4	CASSPTGQTNTEAFF	TGTGCCAGCAGCCCGACGGGACAAACGAACACTGAAGCTTTCTTT
-	TRBJ2-3	TRBD1	TRBV14	CASSFNPGQGTDTQYF	TGTGCCAGCAGCTTTAATCCGGGACAGGGGACCGATACGCAGTATTTT
-	TRBJ1-2	-	TRBV6-1	CASSGGGPQTWNGYTF	TGTGCCAGCAGTGGGGGCGGGCCCCAAACTTGGAATGGCTACACCTTC
-	TRBJ2-5	TRBD2	TRBV6-6	CASSYSVLAAQETQYF	TGTGCCAGCAGTTACTCGGTACTAGCGGCCCAAGAGACCCAGTACTTC
-	TRBJ1-6	TRBD1	TRBV6-6	CASRTGINSPLHF	TGTGCCAGCAGGACAGGGATAAATTCACCCCTCCACTTT
-	TRBJ2-4	-	TRBV4-2	CASSRDLAKNIQYF	TGTGCCAGCAGCCGCGATCTAGCCAAAAACATTCAGTACTTC
-	TRBJ1-2	TRBD1	TRBV6-1	CASMEGRGRGYGYTF	TGTGCCAGCATGGAGGGCAGGGGGCGCGGATATGGCTACACCTTC